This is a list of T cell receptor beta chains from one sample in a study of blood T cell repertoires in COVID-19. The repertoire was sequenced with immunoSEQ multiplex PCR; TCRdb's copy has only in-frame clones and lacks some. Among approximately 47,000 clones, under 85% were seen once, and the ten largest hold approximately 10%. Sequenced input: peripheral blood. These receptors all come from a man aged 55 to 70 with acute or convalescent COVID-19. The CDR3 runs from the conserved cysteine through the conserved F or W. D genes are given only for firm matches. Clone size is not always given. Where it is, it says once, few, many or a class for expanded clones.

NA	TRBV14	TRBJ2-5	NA	CASSFQKETQYF	TGTGCCAGCAGCTTTCAAAAAGAGACCCAGTACTTC
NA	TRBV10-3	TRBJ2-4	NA	CAISDKLAKNIQYF	TGTGCCATCAGTGATAAGCTAGCCAAAAACATTCAGTACTTC
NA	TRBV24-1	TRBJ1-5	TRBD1	CATSDPFDRQGRNQPQHF	TGTGCCACCAGTGACCCCTTTGATCGACAGGGTCGCAATCAGCCCCAGCATTTT
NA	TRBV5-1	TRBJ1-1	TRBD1	CASSNGQGGNTEAFF	TGCGCCAGCAGCAATGGACAGGGGGGGAACACTGAAGCTTTCTTT
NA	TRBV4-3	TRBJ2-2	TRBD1	CASSQDRTGKNTGELFF	TGCGCCAGCAGCCAAGACCGGACAGGAAAAAACACCGGGGAGCTGTTTTTT
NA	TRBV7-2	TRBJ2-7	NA	CASSLSYEQYF	TGTGCCAGCAGCCTGTCCTACGAGCAGTACTTC
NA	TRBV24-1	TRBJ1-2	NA	CATRGREENYGYTF	TGTGCCACCAGGGGTCGGGAGGAGAACTATGGCTACACCTTC
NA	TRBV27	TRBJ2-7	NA	CASAGSYEQYF	TGTGCCAGCGCCGGTTCCTACGAGCAGTACTTC
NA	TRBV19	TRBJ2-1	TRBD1	CASSQGQSSYNEQFF	TGTGCCAGTAGTCAGGGACAGAGCTCCTACAATGAGCAGTTCTTC
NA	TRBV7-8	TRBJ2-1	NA	CASSLARSSSSYNEQFF	TGTGCCAGCAGCTTAGCGCGTTCTTCGAGCTCCTACAATGAGCAGTTCTTC
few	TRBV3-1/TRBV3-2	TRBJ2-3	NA	CASSQETGKVGDTQYF	TGTGCCAGCAGCCAAGAAACAGGGAAGGTTGGAGATACGCAGTATTTT
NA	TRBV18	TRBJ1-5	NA	CASSPPGPPQHF	TGTGCCAGCTCACCCCCTGGGCCGCCCCAGCATTTT
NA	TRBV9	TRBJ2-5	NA	CASSVGVQGSGETQYF	TGTGCCAGCAGCGTAGGGGTTCAGGGTAGTGGAGAGACCCAGTACTTC
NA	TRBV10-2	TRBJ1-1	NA	CASTKRENTEAFF	TGCGCCAGCACCAAGAGGGAGAACACTGAAGCTTTCTTT
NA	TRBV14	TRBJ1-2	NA	CASSLNLRTGYGYTF	TGTGCCAGCAGCCTCAACCTCAGAACAGGTTATGGCTACACCTTC
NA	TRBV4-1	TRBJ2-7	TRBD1	CASSQADRVIYEQYF	TGCGCCAGCAGCCAAGCGGACAGGGTCATCTACGAGCAGTACTTC
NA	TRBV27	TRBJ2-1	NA	CASRANYNEQFF	TGTGCCAGCAGGGCCAACTACAATGAGCAGTTCTTC
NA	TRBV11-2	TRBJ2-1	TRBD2	CASSFSGGYEQFF	TGTGCCAGCAGTTTTAGCGGGGGTTATGAGCAGTTCTTC
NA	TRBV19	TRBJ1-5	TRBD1	CASSNNRQGESNQPQHF	TGTGCCAGTAGTAATAACCGACAGGGGGAAAGCAATCAGCCCCAGCATTTT
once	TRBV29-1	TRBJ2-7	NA	CSVIRRLEGGSEQYF	TGCAGCGTTATTCGTCGGTTGGAGGGGGGGAGCGAGCAGTACTTC
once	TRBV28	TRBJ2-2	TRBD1	CASSMGQLIANTGELFF	TGTGCCAGCAGTATGGGACAGTTGATCGCGAACACCGGGGAGCTGTTTTTT
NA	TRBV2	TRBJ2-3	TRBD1	CASTLGQGFTDTQYF	TGTGCCAGCACATTGGGACAGGGATTCACAGATACGCAGTATTTT
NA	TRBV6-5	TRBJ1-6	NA	CATGRFGSPLHF	TGTGCCACCGGCAGGTTTGGATCACCCCTCCACTTT
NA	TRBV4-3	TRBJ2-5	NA	CASSQDKRPQETQYF	TGCGCCAGCAGCCAAGACAAGCGGCCCCAAGAGACCCAGTACTTC
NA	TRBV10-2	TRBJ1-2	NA	CASSESGRGSRYGYTF	TGCGCCAGCAGTGAGTCAGGCAGGGGATCGAGGTATGGCTACACCTTC
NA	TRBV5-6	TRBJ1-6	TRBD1	CASSIGDREIGNSPLHF	TGTGCCAGCAGCATAGGGGACAGGGAGATAGGGAATTCACCCCTCCACTTT
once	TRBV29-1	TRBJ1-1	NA	CSSGVYTEAFF	TGCAGCTCAGGGGTCTACACTGAAGCTTTCTTT
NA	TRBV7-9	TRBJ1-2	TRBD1	CASSLTGDHYGYTF	TGTGCCAGCAGCTTAACAGGGGACCACTATGGCTACACCTTC